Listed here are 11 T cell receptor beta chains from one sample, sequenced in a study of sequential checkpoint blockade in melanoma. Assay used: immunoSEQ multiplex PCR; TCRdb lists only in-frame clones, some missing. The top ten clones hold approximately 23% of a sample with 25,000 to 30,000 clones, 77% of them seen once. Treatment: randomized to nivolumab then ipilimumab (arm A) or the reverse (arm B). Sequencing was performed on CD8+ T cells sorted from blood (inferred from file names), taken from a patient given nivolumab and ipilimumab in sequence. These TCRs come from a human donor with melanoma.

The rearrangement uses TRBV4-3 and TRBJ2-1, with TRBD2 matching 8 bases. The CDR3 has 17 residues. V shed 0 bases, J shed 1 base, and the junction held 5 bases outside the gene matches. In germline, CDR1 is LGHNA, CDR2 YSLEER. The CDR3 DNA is TGCGCCAGCAGCCAAGAGGCGGGGGGTAATTCCTACAATGAGCAGTTCTTC. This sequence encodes CASSQEAGGNSYNEQFF.

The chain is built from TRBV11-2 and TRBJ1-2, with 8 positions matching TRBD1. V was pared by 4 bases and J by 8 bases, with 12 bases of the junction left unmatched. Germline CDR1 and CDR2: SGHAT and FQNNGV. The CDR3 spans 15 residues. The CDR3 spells CASSSMTGDPNGYTF. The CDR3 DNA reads TGTGCCAGCAGCTCTATGACAGGGGATCCTAACGGCTACACCTTC.

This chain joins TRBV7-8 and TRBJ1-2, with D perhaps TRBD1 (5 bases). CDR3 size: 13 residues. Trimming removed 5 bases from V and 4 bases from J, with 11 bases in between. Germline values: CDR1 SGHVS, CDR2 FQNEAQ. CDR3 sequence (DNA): TGTGCCAGCAGCCAGACCAGGGTCTATGGCTACACCTTC. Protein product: CASSQTRVYGYTF.

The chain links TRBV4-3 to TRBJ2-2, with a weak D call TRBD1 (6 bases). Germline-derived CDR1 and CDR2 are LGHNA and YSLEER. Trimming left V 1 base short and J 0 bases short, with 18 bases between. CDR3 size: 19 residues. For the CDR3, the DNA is TGCGCCAGCAGCCAAGGGATTGGGGGCGGCGTAGCGAACACCGGGGAGCTGTTTTTT. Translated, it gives CASSQGIGGGVANTGELFF.

The CDR3 DNA sequence: TGTGCCACCCTCAGGGGTTACGAGCAGTACTTC. This sequence encodes CATLRGYEQYF. The chain recombines TRBV10-3 with TRBJ2-7; D is perhaps TRBD1 (6 bases). Germline assignment: CDR1 ENHRY and CDR2 SYGVKD. V lost 10 bases and J lost 4, with 11 bases in between. The CDR3 length is 11 residues.

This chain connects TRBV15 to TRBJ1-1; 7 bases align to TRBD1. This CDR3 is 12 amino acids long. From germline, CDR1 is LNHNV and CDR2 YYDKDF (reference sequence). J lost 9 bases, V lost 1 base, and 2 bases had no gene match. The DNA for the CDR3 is TGTGCCACCAGCAGAGTCAGGGGGAAAGCTTTCTTT. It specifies CATSRVRGKAFF.

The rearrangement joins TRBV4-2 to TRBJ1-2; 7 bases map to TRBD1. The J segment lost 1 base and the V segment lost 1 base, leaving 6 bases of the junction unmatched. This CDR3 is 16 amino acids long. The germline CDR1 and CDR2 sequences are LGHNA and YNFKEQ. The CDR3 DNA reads TGTGCCAGCAGCCAAGTCGCGGACAGGATTAACTATGGCTACACCTTC. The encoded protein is CASSQVADRINYGYTF.

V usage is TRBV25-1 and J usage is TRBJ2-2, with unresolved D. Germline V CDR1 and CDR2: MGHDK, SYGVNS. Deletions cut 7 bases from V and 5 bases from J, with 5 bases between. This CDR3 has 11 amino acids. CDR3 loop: CASTQTGELFF. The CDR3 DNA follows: TGTGCCAGCACCCAAACCGGGGAGCTGTTTTTT.

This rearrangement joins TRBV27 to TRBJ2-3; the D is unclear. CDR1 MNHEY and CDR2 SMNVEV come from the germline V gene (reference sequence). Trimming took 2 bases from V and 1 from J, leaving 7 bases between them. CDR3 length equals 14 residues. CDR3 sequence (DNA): TGTGCCAGCAGTTTAAACGCAGGCACAGATACGCAGTATTTT. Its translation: CASSLNAGTDTQYF.

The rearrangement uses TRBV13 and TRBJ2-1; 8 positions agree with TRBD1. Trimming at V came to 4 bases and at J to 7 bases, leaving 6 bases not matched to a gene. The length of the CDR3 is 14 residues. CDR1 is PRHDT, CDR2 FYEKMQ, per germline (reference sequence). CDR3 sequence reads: CASSSRGHKNEQFF. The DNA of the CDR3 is TGTGCCAGCAGCTCCAGGGGGCATAAGAATGAGCAGTTCTTC. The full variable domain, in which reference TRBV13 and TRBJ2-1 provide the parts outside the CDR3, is AAGVIQSPRHLIKEKRETATLKCYPIPRHDTVYWYQQGPGQDPQFLISFYEKMQSDKGSIPDRFSAQQFSDYHSELNMSSLELGDSALYFCASSSRGHKNEQFFGPGTRLTVL.

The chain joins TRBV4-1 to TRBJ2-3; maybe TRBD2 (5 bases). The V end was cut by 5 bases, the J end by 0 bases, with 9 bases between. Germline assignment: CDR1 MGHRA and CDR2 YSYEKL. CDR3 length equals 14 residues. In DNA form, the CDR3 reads TGCGCCAGCAGCGGGAGATCTAGCACAGATACGCAGTATTTT. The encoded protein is CASSGRSSTDTQYF.